This is a list of T cell receptor beta chains from one sample in a study of T cells in localized non-small cell lung cancer. Sequencing was performed with immunoSEQ multiplex PCR; in TCRdb, only in-frame clones are kept and a portion is missing. Counted here are 24,000 or so clones, roughly 88% occurring once; the ten biggest clones make up 9.4%. Sequences were derived from peripheral blood mononuclear cells, sampled before any cancer treatment. Receptors originate from a woman aged 40 to 75 with stage III lung adenocarcinoma. The CDR3 runs from the conserved cysteine through the conserved F or W. A D gene is named only where the DNA matches it firmly. Not every row has a clone size; where given, it reads once, few, many or a size class.

V: TRBV5-4
size: NA
J: TRBJ2-3
D: NA
DNA: TGTGCCAGCAGCTTGGACCCGCGCCCCACAGATACGCAGTATTTT
CDR3: CASSLDPRPTDTQYF

V: TRBV5-8
size: NA
J: TRBJ2-3
D: NA
DNA: TGTGCCAGCAGCTTGTTCCGGGGTCCCAATACGCAGTATTTT
CDR3: CASSLFRGPNTQYF

V: TRBV6-6
size: NA
J: TRBJ2-7
D: TRBD1
DNA: TGTGCCAGCAGTTTGACAGGGGGTCCCTACGAGCAGTACTTC
CDR3: CASSLTGGPYEQYF

V: TRBV7-9
size: NA
J: TRBJ1-1
D: TRBD1
DNA: TGTGCCAGCAGTTTCCTTCAGGGGGGCACTGAAGCTTTCTTT
CDR3: CASSFLQGGTEAFF

V: TRBV14
size: NA
J: TRBJ1-1
D: NA
DNA: TGTGCCAGCAGCCACGTCAGTACTGAAGCTTTCTTT
CDR3: CASSHVSTEAFF

V: TRBV14
size: NA
J: TRBJ2-5
D: TRBD1
DNA: TGTGCCAGCAGCCAAGGGGGGACAGCGTACCAAGAGACCCAGTACTTC
CDR3: CASSQGGTAYQETQYF

V: TRBV11-2
size: few
J: TRBJ1-1
D: NA
DNA: TGTGCCAGCAGCTCCCGGGAGTCAGTCTTGAGGACTGAAGCTTTCTTT
CDR3: CASSSRESVLRTEAFF

V: TRBV29-1
size: NA
J: TRBJ2-7
D: TRBD2
DNA: TGCAGCGTTGAAGATTGGACTAGCAACGAGCAGTACTTC
CDR3: CSVEDWTSNEQYF

V: TRBV7-2
size: NA
J: TRBJ2-2
D: TRBD2
DNA: TGTGCCAGCAGCTTAGGAGGTAGCGGGCAACGGGGGGAGCTGTTTTTT
CDR3: CASSLGGSGQRGELFF

V: TRBV19
size: NA
J: TRBJ2-5
D: TRBD1
DNA: TGTGCCAGTAGGGGACAGCCACAAGAGACCCAGTACTTC
CDR3: CASRGQPQETQYF

V: TRBV5-6
size: NA
J: TRBJ1-1
D: NA
DNA: TGTGCCAGCAGTGGACGGACGAACACTGAAGCTTTCTTT
CDR3: CASSGRTNTEAFF

V: TRBV27
size: NA
J: TRBJ2-3
D: TRBD2
DNA: TGTGCCAGCAGTTTAAGGGGAGGTAGCGGGGTGGGAGATACGCAGTATTTT
CDR3: CASSLRGGSGVGDTQYF

V: TRBV7-9
size: NA
J: TRBJ1-1
D: NA
DNA: TGTGCCAGCACCTTCTGGGAGGGAAACACTGAAGCTTTCTTT
CDR3: CASTFWEGNTEAFF

V: TRBV10-3
size: NA
J: TRBJ1-1
D: NA
DNA: TGTGCCATCGGGGACGGTCGAAACACTGAAGCTTTCTTT
CDR3: CAIGDGRNTEAFF

V: TRBV5-1
size: NA
J: TRBJ2-7
D: TRBD2
DNA: TGCGCCAGCAGCTTGGTTGGGGGGGCCTACGAGCAGTACTTC
CDR3: CASSLVGGAYEQYF

V: TRBV6-5
size: NA
J: TRBJ2-1
D: NA
DNA: TGTGCCAGCAGTGACACAGTCCGCATCTTCTTC
CDR3: CASSDTVRIFF

V: TRBV19
size: NA
J: TRBJ1-5
D: NA
DNA: TGTGCCAGTAGTATGATGGGGGATAATCAGCCCCAGCATTTT
CDR3: CASSMMGDNQPQHF

V: TRBV19
size: NA
J: TRBJ1-4
D: NA
DNA: TGTGCCAGTAGTATCCAGGGCTCATCTAATGAAAAACTGTTTTTT
CDR3: CASSIQGSSNEKLFF

V: TRBV4-1
size: NA
J: TRBJ1-5
D: TRBD1
DNA: TGCGCCAGCAGCCAAGGACAGGGCGGTCAGCCCCAGCATTTT
CDR3: CASSQGQGGQPQHF

V: TRBV19
size: few
J: TRBJ2-2
D: TRBD2
DNA: TGTGCCAGTATGGAGCTAGCGGGCCTGGCCACCGGGGAGCTGTTTTTT
CDR3: CASMELAGLATGELFF

V: TRBV9
size: NA
J: TRBJ2-3
D: TRBD2
DNA: TGTGCCAGCAGCGGTCAAGGGACTAGCGGGGACCTCTACCCGCAGTATTTT
CDR3: CASSGQGTSGDLYPQYF

V: TRBV14
size: NA
J: TRBJ2-1
D: TRBD2
DNA: TGTGCCAGCAGCCAAGACTTAGCGGGCCTTTACAATGAGCAGTTCTTC
CDR3: CASSQDLAGLYNEQFF

V: TRBV29-1
size: once
J: TRBJ2-5
D: NA
DNA: TGCAGCGCTACCCCCTTGGGGGAGACCCAGTACTTC
CDR3: CSATPLGETQYF

V: TRBV5-1
size: once
J: TRBJ1-6
D: NA
DNA: TGCGCCAGCAGCCCCGAGAGGGGGATCGGGAGTTCACCCCTCCACTTT
CDR3: CASSPERGIGSSPLHF

V: TRBV19
size: NA
J: TRBJ2-1
D: TRBD2
DNA: TGTGCCAGTAGTATCTCAGCGGGGGGCTCCTACAATGAGCAGTTCTTC
CDR3: CASSISAGGSYNEQFF

V: TRBV7-5
size: NA
J: TRBJ2-2
D: NA
DNA: TGTGCCAGAAGCTTACGCTCAGGGGGATTGAACACCGGGGAGCTGTTTTTT
CDR3: CARSLRSGGLNTGELFF

V: TRBV6-1
size: NA
J: TRBJ2-3
D: TRBD1
DNA: TGTGCCAGCAGTGAATCTGGGACAGGGAGGGATACGCAGTATTTT
CDR3: CASSESGTGRDTQYF

V: TRBV6-1
size: NA
J: TRBJ2-2
D: NA
DNA: TGTGCCAGCAGTGAAGCGTGGTTGAACACCGGGGAGCTGTTTTTT
CDR3: CASSEAWLNTGELFF

V: TRBV15
size: NA
J: TRBJ1-3
D: NA
DNA: TGTGCCACCAGCAGAGATTTGGGGGGCAAAGGGCCTGGAAACACCATATATTTT
CDR3: CATSRDLGGKGPGNTIYF

V: TRBV19
size: NA
J: TRBJ2-2
D: TRBD2
DNA: TGTGCCAGTAGTATAGGCGGGGGGCCCCCCGGGGAGCTGTTTTTT
CDR3: CASSIGGGPPGELFF

V: TRBV7-2
size: NA
J: TRBJ1-5
D: NA
DNA: TGTGCCAGCAGCTTAGGAGGGGCGTTGAGTCAGCCCCAGCATTTT
CDR3: CASSLGGALSQPQHF

V: TRBV11-2
size: NA
J: TRBJ2-6
D: NA
DNA: TGTGCCAGCAGCTTATTACCTGGGGCCAACGTCCTGACTTTC
CDR3: CASSLLPGANVLTF

V: TRBV19
size: NA
J: TRBJ1-1
D: NA
DNA: TGTGCCAGTAGTATCGAGACAGGCGGTGAAGCTTTCTTT
CDR3: CASSIETGGEAFF

V: TRBV5-4
size: once
J: TRBJ1-1
D: TRBD1
DNA: TGTGCCAGCAGCTTAGAGGGGGCTAGGAACACTGAAGCTTTCTTT
CDR3: CASSLEGARNTEAFF

V: TRBV7-9
size: NA
J: TRBJ1-1
D: NA
DNA: TGTGCCAGCAGCTTAAAAGGGGGAAGGACTGAAGCTTTCTTT
CDR3: CASSLKGGRTEAFF

V: TRBV6-6
size: NA
J: TRBJ2-5
D: NA
DNA: TGTGCCAGCAGTTACTCGAGCCGGTCCGAGACCCAGTACTTC
CDR3: CASSYSSRSETQYF

V: TRBV11-2
size: NA
J: TRBJ1-2
D: NA
DNA: TGTGCCAGCAGCCCAGTTACGGGGTTTGGCTACACCTTC
CDR3: CASSPVTGFGYTF

V: TRBV5-4
size: NA
J: TRBJ1-2
D: TRBD1
DNA: TGTGCCAGCAGCTTAAATCAGGGGGTGGTTGGCTACACCTTC
CDR3: CASSLNQGVVGYTF

V: TRBV4-1
size: NA
J: TRBJ2-2
D: TRBD2
DNA: TGCGCCAGCAGCAGGGGGCTAGCGGGAGACGCCGGGGAGCTGTTTTTT
CDR3: CASSRGLAGDAGELFF

V: TRBV29-1
size: NA
J: TRBJ2-2
D: TRBD1
DNA: TGCAGCGTCGGGACAGGGAGGAACACCGGGGAGCTGTTTTTT
CDR3: CSVGTGRNTGELFF

V: TRBV4-1
size: NA
J: TRBJ1-3
D: NA
DNA: TGCGCCAGCAGCCAAGATTGGGACTCTGGAAACACCATATATTTT
CDR3: CASSQDWDSGNTIYF

V: TRBV6-5
size: NA
J: TRBJ2-6
D: NA
DNA: TGTGCCAGCAGTTACTACCCCCCGCCTGGGGCCAACGTCCTGACTTTC
CDR3: CASSYYPPPGANVLTF

V: TRBV15
size: NA
J: TRBJ2-6
D: TRBD1
DNA: TGTGCCACCAGCAGAGTGCGAATAAGGGGGCAATACTCTGGGGCCAACGTCCTGACTTTC
CDR3: CATSRVRIRGQYSGANVLTF

V: TRBV4-3
size: NA
J: TRBJ1-6
D: NA
DNA: TGCGCCAGCAGCCAAGATCACAGGGATCATTCACCCCTCCACTTT
CDR3: CASSQDHRDHSPLHF

V: TRBV2
size: NA
J: TRBJ2-5
D: TRBD2
DNA: TGTGCCAGCAGTGCGAATCCGGGGGGGCCTCGGGAGACCCAGTACTTC
CDR3: CASSANPGGPRETQYF

V: TRBV7-2
size: NA
J: TRBJ1-1
D: TRBD1
DNA: TGTGCCAGCAGCCGCCACCCTAGGGGGCGGAACACTGAAGCTTTCTTT
CDR3: CASSRHPRGRNTEAFF

V: TRBV28
size: once
J: TRBJ1-5
D: TRBD1
DNA: TGTGCCAGCAGTTTATGGCTGACAGGGGCCGCTGGCAATCAGCCCCAGCATTTT
CDR3: CASSLWLTGAAGNQPQHF

V: TRBV13
size: NA
J: TRBJ2-4
D: NA
DNA: TGTGCCAGCAGCTTTCCGGGAGCCAAAAACATTCAGTACTTC
CDR3: CASSFPGAKNIQYF

V: TRBV7-2
size: NA
J: TRBJ1-1
D: NA
DNA: TGTGCCAGCAGCTTAGGTAAGAACACTGAAGCTTTCTTT
CDR3: CASSLGKNTEAFF

V: TRBV30
size: NA
J: TRBJ2-7
D: NA
DNA: TGTGCCTGGGGGGGTAATAGCTACGAGCAGTACTTC
CDR3: CAWGGNSYEQYF

V: TRBV27
size: NA
J: TRBJ2-7
D: TRBD1
DNA: TGTGCCAGCCGGGGACAGGGCTACGAGCAGTACTTC
CDR3: CASRGQGYEQYF

V: TRBV27
size: NA
J: TRBJ2-7
D: NA
DNA: TGTGCCAGCAGCCGGTCCCCATTCTACGAGCAGTACTTC
CDR3: CASSRSPFYEQYF

V: TRBV2
size: NA
J: TRBJ1-4
D: TRBD1
DNA: TGTGCCAGCAGGGGCTCCCGGACAGGCCCTAAACTGTTTTTT
CDR3: CASRGSRTGPKLFF

V: TRBV19
size: NA
J: TRBJ2-1
D: TRBD2
DNA: TGTGCCAGTAGGCTAGCGGGAGGGGCCAGCTCCTACAATGAGCAGTTCTTC
CDR3: CASRLAGGASSYNEQFF

V: TRBV18
size: NA
J: TRBJ1-3
D: TRBD1
DNA: TGTGCCAGCTCACCGGACAGGGGCTATGGCACCATATATTTT
CDR3: CASSPDRGYGTIYF